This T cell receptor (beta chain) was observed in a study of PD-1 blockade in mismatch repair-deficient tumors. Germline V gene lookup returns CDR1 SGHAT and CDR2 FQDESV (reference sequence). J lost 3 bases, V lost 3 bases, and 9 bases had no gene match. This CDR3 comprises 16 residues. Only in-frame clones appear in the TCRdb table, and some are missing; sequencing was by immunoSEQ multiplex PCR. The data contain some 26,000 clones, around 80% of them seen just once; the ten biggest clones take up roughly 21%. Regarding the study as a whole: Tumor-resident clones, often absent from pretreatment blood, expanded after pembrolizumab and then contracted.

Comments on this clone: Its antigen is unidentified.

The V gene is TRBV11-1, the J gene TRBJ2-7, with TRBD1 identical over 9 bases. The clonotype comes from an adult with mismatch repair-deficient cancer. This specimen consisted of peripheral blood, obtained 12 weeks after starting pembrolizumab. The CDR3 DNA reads TGTGCCAGCAGCTTGACGCCGGGACAGGGACTCTACGAGCAGTACTTC. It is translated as CASSLTPGQGLYEQYF.